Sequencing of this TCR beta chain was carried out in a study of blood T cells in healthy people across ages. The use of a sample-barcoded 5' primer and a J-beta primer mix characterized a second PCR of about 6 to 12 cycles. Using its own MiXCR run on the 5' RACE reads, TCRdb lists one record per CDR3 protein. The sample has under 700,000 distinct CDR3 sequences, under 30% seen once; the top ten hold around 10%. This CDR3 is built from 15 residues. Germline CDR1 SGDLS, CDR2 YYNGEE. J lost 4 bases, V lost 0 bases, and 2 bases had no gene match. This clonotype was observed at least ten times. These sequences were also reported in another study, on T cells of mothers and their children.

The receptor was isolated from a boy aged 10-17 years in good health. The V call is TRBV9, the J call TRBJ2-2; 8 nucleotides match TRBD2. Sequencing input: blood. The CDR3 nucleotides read TGTGCCAGCAGCGTAGGGGCGGGGGGCACCGGGGAGCTGTTTTTT. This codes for CASSVGAGGTGELFF.